The 8 T cell receptor beta chains in this list originate from one sample, sequenced in a study of T-cell reconstitution after alpha-beta-depleted transplantation in children (dated by TCRdb to the mid-2010s). The method was PCR. For sequencing, an Illumina HiSeq 2500 was employed. Molecular barcoding was employed in the preparation of TCR libraries, with unique molecular identifiers being used to normalize TCRbeta repertoire quantification. Through fastp at Q25 and MiXCR, TCRdb rebuilt clones from the public reads, retaining in-frame beta chains. CDR3 protein sequences are deduplicated, and each keeps its most common genes and DNA. The sample table holds fewer than 550,000 distinct CDR3 sequences, of which more than 9.5% were seen once. The leading ten clones occupy 12% to 15% of the sample. The label giving this sample's treatment or condition can be read as: allogeneic hematopoietic cell transplantation with graft depleted of TCRalphabeta T cells and CD19 B cells.

The specimen was PBMCs, mostly from graft donor cells, collected 180 days after TCRalphabeta/CD19-depleted stem cell transplant. Source of these receptors: a female patient aged 2-9 years who had a stem cell transplant for aplastic anemia, so the T cells may come from the graft donor.

This clonotype was counted between two and nine times. The chain combines TRBV18 with TRBJ1-5; 8 positions match TRBD1. The CDR3 extends over 15 amino acids. The J segment lost 0 bases and the V segment lost 6 bases, leaving 4 bases of the junction unmatched. CDR1 and CDR2 (germline): KGHSH, LQKENI. CDR3 region: CASSAGTGSNQPQHF. DNA for the CDR3: TGTGCCAGCTCCGCCGGGACAGGTAGCAATCAGCCCCAGCATTTT.

The CDR3 loop is CASSLEGLTNEKLFF. The CDR3 DNA sequence: TGTGCCAGCAGCTTAGAGGGGTTGACTAATGAAAAACTGTTTTTT. This chain joins TRBV7-9 and TRBJ1-4; weak D call: TRBD1 (5 bases). In germline, CDR1 is SEHNR, CDR2 FQNEAQ (reference sequence). The V end was cut by 1 base, the J end by 2 bases, with 8 bases between. The CDR3 has 15 residues.

In its sample, this clonotype was seen a few times. V gene TRBV10-2 combines with J gene TRBJ2-5; 7 bases map to TRBD2. Trimming took 2 bases from V and 2 from J; bases not matched to a gene: 11. Germline CDR1 is WSHSY and CDR2 is SAAADI. The CDR3 has 17 amino acids. In DNA form, the CDR3 reads TGCGCCAGCAGTGAGCCCCCACTAGCGTCAATTCAAGAGACCCAGTACTTC. Its translation is CASSEPPLASIQETQYF.

This chain links TRBV7-2 with TRBJ2-7; D may match TRBD1 or TRBD2 (5 bases each). The V gene lost 5 bases and the J gene lost 6 bases, with 26 bases spanning the gap. Germline CDR1 SGHTA, CDR2 FQGNSA. The CDR3 has 17 residues. The CDR3: CASSRWGRWDLSREQYV. In DNA form, the CDR3 reads TGTGCCAGCAGCCGCTGGGGCAGGTGGGACCTAAGCCGCGAGCAGTACGTC.

The CDR3 protein is CASSQDGLQATGELFF. CDR3 bases: TGCGCCAGCAGCCAAGATGGGCTCCAGGCCACCGGGGAGCTGTTTTTT. The chain employs TRBV4-3 and TRBJ2-2; D remains unclear. Germline CDR1 reads LGHNA; CDR2 reads YSLEER. With 0 bases removed from V and 4 bases from J, the gap between germline ends came to 12 bases. This CDR3 comprises 16 residues.

This clonotype was seen a handful of times. The V gene is TRBV24-1, the J gene TRBJ1-1, with D perhaps matching TRBD1 (5 bases). V was cut by 5 bases and J by 1 base, with 7 bases left in between. The CDR3 runs 13 residues. The germline gives CDR1 KGHDR, CDR2 SFDVKD. The CDR3 here is CATSGQGNTEAFF. The CDR3 DNA is TGTGCCACCAGTGGGCAGGGGAACACTGAAGCTTTCTTT.

This clonotype was detected a few times. The gene calls are TRBV18 and TRBJ1-5; D is unresolved. This CDR3 has 16 amino acids. Germline V gene lookup returns CDR1 KGHSH and CDR2 LQKENI. V dropped 2 bases and J dropped 3 bases, with 14 bases sitting between them. CDR3 residues: CASSPLAGLNNQPQHF. The CDR3 nucleotides are TGTGCCAGCTCACCATTGGCAGGCCTAAACAATCAGCCCCAGCATTTT.

The chain employs TRBV15 and TRBJ1-1; D unresolved. The CDR3 consists of 18 residues. Germline CDR1 and CDR2: LNHNV and YYDKDF (reference sequence). Trimming took 0 bases from V and 5 from J, leaving 22 bases between them. CDR3 DNA: TGTGCCACCAGCAGAGAGTCGGGGTCTGCGGGGTTGGGGACTGAAGCTTTCTTT. This translates into CATSRESGSAGLGTEAFF.